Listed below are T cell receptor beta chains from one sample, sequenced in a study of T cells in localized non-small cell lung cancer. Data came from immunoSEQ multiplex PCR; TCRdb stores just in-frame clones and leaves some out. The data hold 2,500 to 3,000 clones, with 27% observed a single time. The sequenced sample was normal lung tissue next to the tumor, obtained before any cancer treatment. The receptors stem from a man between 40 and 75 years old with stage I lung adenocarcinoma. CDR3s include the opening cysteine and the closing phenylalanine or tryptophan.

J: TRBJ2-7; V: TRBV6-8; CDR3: CASGRGQEYEQYF
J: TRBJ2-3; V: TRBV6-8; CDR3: CASSPPSGDTQYF
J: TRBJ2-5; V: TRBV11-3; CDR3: CASSLSPTYQETQYF
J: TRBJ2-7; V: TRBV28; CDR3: CASSLGVHYEQYF
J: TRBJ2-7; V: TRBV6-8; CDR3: CASSYGLAGLPGMGEQYF
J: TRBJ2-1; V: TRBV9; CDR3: CASSVGLADYNEQFF
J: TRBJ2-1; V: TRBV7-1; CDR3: CASSLTGRRDEQFF
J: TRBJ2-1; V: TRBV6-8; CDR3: CATRDSEVYNEQFF
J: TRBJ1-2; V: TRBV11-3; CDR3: CASSWGDSPNYGYTF
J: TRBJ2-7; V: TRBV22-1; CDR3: CASSLFIQARWKQYF
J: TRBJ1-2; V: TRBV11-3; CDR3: CASSLDVGGDGYTF
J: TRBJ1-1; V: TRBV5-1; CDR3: CASRGTELSTEAFF
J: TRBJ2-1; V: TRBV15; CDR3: CATSIPGLAGGQNNEQFF
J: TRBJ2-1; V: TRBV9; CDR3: CASSEATSAYNEQFF
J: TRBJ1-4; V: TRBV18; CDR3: CASSPGDEKLFF
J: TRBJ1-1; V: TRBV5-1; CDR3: CASSYDRGRTEAFF
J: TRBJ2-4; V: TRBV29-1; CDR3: CSVGIGGSKNIQYF
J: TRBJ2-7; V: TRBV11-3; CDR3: CASSSFVGGTPYEQYF
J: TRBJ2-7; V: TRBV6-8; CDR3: CASSPTFTGYHEQYF
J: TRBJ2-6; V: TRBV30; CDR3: CAWSHWTEGSSGANVLTF
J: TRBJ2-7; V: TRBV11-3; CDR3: CASSFEGGAGYEQYF
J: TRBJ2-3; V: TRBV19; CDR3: CASSRTAGADTQYF
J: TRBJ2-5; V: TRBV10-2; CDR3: CASALAGGETQYF
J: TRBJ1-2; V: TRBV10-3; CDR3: CAISESRGEHGYTF
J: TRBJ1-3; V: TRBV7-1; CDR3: CASRPGQSTGNTIYF
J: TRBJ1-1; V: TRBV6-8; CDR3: CASGTPLNTEAFF
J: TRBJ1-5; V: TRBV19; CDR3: CASSMGRDQPQHF
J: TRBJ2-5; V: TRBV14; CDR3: CASSQVGTQYF
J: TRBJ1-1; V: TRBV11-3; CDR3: CASSFGGGSGTEAFF
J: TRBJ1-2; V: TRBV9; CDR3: CASSVAGYGYTF
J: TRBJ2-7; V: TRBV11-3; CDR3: CASSSGQGAHYEQYF
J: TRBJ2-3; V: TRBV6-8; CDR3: CASIGLASTDTQYF
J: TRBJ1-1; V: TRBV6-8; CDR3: CASSEGQNTEAFF
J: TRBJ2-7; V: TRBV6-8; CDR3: CASSYGGQGINEQYF
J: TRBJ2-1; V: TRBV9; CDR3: CASSLAGGRDEQFF
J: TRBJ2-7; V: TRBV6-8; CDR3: CASSYGLWAGSSYEQYF
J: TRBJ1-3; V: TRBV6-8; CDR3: CASSYSGYSSGNTIYF
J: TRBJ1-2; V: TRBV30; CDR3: CAWTRGVPTVEDGYTF
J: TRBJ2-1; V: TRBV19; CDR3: CASRYGGTELFF